The present TCR beta chain was sequenced within a study of cytomegalovirus exposure and HLA in healthy donors. Turning to the study itself: In an earlier analysis, 95 million to 140 million unique TCR beta sequences were found from some 170 million T cells. Study-level results: One variant, a missense change in DCLRE1C, was linked in a later analysis to TCR beta V- and J-gene trimming. The study reported that TCR beta sequences accurately predicted HLA-A and HLA-B alleles in most subjects.

13 Jbeta primers and 60 Vbeta primers were used for the PCR. Using immunoSEQ multiplex PCR, the repertoire was profiled, and TCRdb retains in-frame clones only, with some absent. The repertoire includes around 160,000 clones, 65% to 90% of them detected once, and around 2% sits in the top ten. With respect to this clone: What it binds is unknown.

The V and J ends lost 0 bases and 4 bases, in that order; junction bases with no gene match: 6. CDR1 and CDR2 (germline): SGHTA, FQGNSA. This CDR3 region has 16 residues. The chain carries TRBV7-2 and TRBJ2-7; 10 nucleotides match TRBD1. This TCR derives from a human donor in good health. The sequencing input was PBMCs. CDR3 nucleotides: TGTGCCAGCAGCTTAGCCCCGGGACAGGGGTCTTACGAGCAGTACTTC. It codes for CASSLAPGQGSYEQYF.